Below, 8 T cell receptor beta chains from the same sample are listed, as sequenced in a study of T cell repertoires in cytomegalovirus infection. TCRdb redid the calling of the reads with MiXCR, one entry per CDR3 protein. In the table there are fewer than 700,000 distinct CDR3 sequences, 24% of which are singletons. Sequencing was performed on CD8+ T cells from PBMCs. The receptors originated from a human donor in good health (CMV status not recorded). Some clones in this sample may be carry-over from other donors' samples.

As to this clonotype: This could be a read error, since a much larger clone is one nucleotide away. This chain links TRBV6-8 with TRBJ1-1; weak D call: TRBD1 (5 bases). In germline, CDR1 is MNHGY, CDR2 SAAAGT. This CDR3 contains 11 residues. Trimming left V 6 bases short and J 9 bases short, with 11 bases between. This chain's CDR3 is CASSWRQKAFF. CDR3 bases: TGTGCCAGCAGCTGGAGACAGAAAGCTTTCTTT.

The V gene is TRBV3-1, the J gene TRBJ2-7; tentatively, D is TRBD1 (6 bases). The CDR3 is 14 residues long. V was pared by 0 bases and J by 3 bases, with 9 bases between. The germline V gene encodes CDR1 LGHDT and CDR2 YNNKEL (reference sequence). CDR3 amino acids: CASSQEQGFYEQYF. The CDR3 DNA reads TGTGCCAGCAGCCAAGAACAGGGTTTCTACGAGCAGTACTTC.

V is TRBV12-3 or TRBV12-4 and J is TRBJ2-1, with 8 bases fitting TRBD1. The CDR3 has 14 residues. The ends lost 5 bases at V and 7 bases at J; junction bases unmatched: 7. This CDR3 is CASSPSRTGNEQFF. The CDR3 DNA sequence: TGTGCCAGCAGTCCATCCAGGACAGGGAATGAGCAGTTCTTC.

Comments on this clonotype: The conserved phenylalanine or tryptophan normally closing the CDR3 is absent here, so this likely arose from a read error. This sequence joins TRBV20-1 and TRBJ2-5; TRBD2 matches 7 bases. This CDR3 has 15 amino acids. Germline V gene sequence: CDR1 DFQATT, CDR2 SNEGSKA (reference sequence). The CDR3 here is CSAGDLAVAQETQYS. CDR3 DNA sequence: TGCAGTGCTGGAGATCTAGCGGTGGCTCAAGAGACCCAGTACTCC.

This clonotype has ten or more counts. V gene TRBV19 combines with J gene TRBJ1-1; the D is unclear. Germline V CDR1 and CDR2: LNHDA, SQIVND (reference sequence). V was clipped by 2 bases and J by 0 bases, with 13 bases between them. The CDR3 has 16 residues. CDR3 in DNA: TGTGCCAGTAGTATACGCGGCAGGCCGTTGAACACTGAAGCTTTCTTT. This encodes CASSIRGRPLNTEAFF.

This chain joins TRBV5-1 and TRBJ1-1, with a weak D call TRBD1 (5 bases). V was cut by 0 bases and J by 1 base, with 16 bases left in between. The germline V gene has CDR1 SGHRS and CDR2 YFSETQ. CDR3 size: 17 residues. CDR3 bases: TGCGCCAGCAGCTTGGTGGGGGGTCGTGATCAGAACACTGAAGCTTTCTTT. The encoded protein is CASSLVGGRDQNTEAFF.

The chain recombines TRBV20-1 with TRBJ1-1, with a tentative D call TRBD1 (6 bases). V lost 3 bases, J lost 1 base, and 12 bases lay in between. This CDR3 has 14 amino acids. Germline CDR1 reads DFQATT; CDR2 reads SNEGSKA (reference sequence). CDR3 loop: CSASPRQANTEAFF. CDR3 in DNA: TGCAGTGCTAGTCCGAGACAGGCGAACACTGAAGCTTTCTTT.

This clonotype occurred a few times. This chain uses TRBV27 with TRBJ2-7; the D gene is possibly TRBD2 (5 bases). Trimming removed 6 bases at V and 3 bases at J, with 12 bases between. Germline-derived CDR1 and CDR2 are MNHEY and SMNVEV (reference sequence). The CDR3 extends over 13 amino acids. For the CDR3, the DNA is TGTGCCAGCAGCAAAACGGGGTTCTACGAGCAGTACGTC. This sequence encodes CASSKTGFYEQYV.